This TCR beta chain appears in the sequencing data of a study of molecular identifiers for immune sequencing clone quantification (dated by TCRdb to the late 2010s). The study in broad terms: For a replicate experiment, RNA from roughly 21,000 or 96,000 naive CD8 T cells was divided into five aliquots, and four of the five aliquots were sequenced. This methods study used CD8 T cells to benchmark TCR RNA copy counting and molecular-identifier clustering-based TCR repertoire sequencing (MIDCIRS). General study outcomes and caveats: When barcode sub-clustering was not used, chimeric consensus sequences inflated TCR diversity, with chimeras reaching as high as 47%. Highly expanded clone sizes could be underestimated if identical TCR molecules share a barcode. Even against a background of around 900,000 naive CD8 T cells, spiked-in Jurkat TCR RNA amounting to a single cell's worth was reported to be detectable. Modeling estimated roughly 3 recovered TCR RNA copies per cell, compared with about 9.8 by digital PCR, which implies roughly 30% capture efficiency. In CMV-specific effector cells, clones with more than 20 RNA copies accounted for over 99% of molecules, whereas in naive cells such clones accounted for under 1%. The naive libraries included spiked-in Jurkat TCR RNA (approximately ten copies' worth), and this RNA is not part of the donor repertoire.

Receptors were amplified or captured by PCR. Data came from an Illumina HiSeq 4000. Bulk TCR libraries were generated as previously described, with the TCR primers listed in Table S5 used. The Qiagen AllPrep DNA/RNA kit was used to purify total RNA. Reads from multiple sequencing runs of the same library were pooled before analysis. As for the authors' bioinformatics: Reads were retained only if their TCR constant sequence matched exactly, and those retained reads were trimmed to 150 nt and grouped according to their 12-nt molecular barcodes. Reads in each barcode group were sub-clustered using a 15% Levenshtein threshold, and a quality-weighted consensus sequence was built for each RNA molecule. Non-functional sequences were excluded, and lower-count sequences lying one edit away from another sequence were also excluded. Barcode sub-clusters with fewer than 20% of the maximum read count were removed, based on fitting two negative binomial distributions. The raw public data were reprocessed by TCRdb itself: fastp quality trimming at Q25, MiXCR clonotype calling, in-frame beta chains only. Rows matching on CDR3 protein sequence are summarized as one entry with the most common DNA and genes. The V and J calls and clone size come from TCRdb's table, not from the authors' own analysis. The sample table lists about 67,000 distinct CDR3 sequences, over 15% of them with a count of one. The ten largest clones represent about 1.5% of the sample.

In regard to this clonotype: Its antigen is still unknown. Per-base quality was not reported, and no clone a single base away is much larger than it.

The CDR3 runs 11 amino acids, cysteine and phenylalanine included. The read is trimmed to its CDR3 DNA, 33 bases read in frame from base 1. The germline V gene (reference sequence) gives CDR1 as MNHEY and CDR2 as SMNVEV. The germline V end is reduced by 9 bases and the J end by 6 bases; junction bases left unmatched: 5. Naive CD8 T cell libraries were made from roughly 21,000 to 960,000 sorted cells using 10%, 30% or 50% of purified RNA. Naive CD8 T cells, defined as CD8+CD4-CCR7+CD45RA+, were FACS-sorted into RLT Plus buffer on a BD FACSAria II. Detection sensitivity was tested by spiking Jurkat RNA equal to fewer than twelve TCR copies' worth into samples containing about 19,000-1,000,000 naive CD8 T cells. CD8 T cells were enriched using RosetteSep CD8+ T Cell Enrichment Cocktail and Ficoll-Paque, and the enriched cells then underwent ACK red cell lysis.

The chain uses TRBV27 and TRBJ2-7, with 7 junctional bases fitting TRBD2. The receptor's source is a human donor in good health. Some libraries in this study had Jurkat cell RNA spiked in. Specimen: naive CD8+ T cells from blood, with Jurkat cell RNA spiked in. The sample's cell subset or site label, in plain terms: FACS-sorted CD8+CD4-CCR7+CD45RA+ naive T cells. The nucleotide sequence is given as TGTGCCAGTACTGGGGGGGTCGAGCAGTACTTC. The translation is CASTGGVEQYF.